This TCR beta chain was observed in a study of control samples from healthy donors and cancer patients. The table came from immunoSEQ multiplex PCR; TCRdb's copy has only in-frame clones and leaves some out. The repertoire has 190,000 or so clones, roughly 91% of them found once; the top ten carry about 1.6%. Germline-derived CDR1 and CDR2 are PRHDT and FYEKMQ (reference sequence). This CDR3 has 14 residues. Between the trimmed V and J ends, which lost 6 bases and 5 bases, there was a span of 16 bases. This TCR was recovered from a man aged 18-30 years in good health. The sample consisted of blood. The chain couples TRBV13 to TRBJ1-2, with D unresolved. The CDR3 DNA reads TGTGCCAGCAGTTACCCAACGAGGGAGTATGGCTACACCTTC. Encoded protein: CASSYPTREYGYTF. The full variable domain, completed using reference TRBV13 and TRBJ1-2, is AAGVIQSPRHLIKEKRETATLKCYPIPRHDTVYWYQQGPGQDPQFLISFYEKMQSDKGSIPDRFSAQQFSDYHSELNMSSLELGDSALYFCASSYPTREYGYTFGSGTRLTVV.